The sequence of this T cell receptor (beta chain) was determined in a study of blood T cells in healthy people across ages. The study's findings and limits: From one million sequenced T cells, diversity estimates were lower bounds.

Together with a sample-barcoded 5' primer, a J-beta primer mix was included in a second PCR lasting about 6 to 12 cycles. TCRdb re-derived calls from the 5' RACE reads in MiXCR, one entry per CDR3 protein. This sample carries roughly 1.9 million distinct CDR3 sequences, 30% to 40% of them seen once, and the ten largest clones take 23%. It was 8 to 10 milliliters of peripheral blood that were drawn from each donor. Per-sample PBMC isolation yielded at least 6.5 million cells. Germline V gene data show CDR1 as SGHTA and CDR2 as FQGNSA. V lost 0 bases and J lost 11, with 14 bases in between. The CDR3 is 13 residues long. For this clonotype: Its antigen remains unknown. Being one base from a much bigger clone, this may be a read error.

Sequenced material: blood. This sequence was found in a human donor in good health. The rearrangement joins TRBV7-2 to TRBJ2-7, with D possibly called TRBD1 or TRBD2 (6 bases each). CDR3 nucleotides: TGTACCAGCAGCTTAGCGGTTAGGGGGGAGGAGTACTTC. Its translation is CTSSLAVRGEEYF.